The 30 T cell receptor beta chains listed next were all sequenced from one sample in a study of T cell responses to AZD1222 COVID-19 vaccine. The repertoire was sequenced with immunoSEQ multiplex PCR; TCRdb's copy has only in-frame clones and lacks some. The data hold some 40,000 clones, with 88% observed a single time. This specimen consisted of peripheral blood, obtained 28 days after the second dose of the MenACWY control vaccine. Receptor source: an adult who received the MenACWY meningococcal vaccine as a control.

The chain has TRBV28 and TRBJ2-3; the D is unclear. This CDR3 spans 15 amino acids. The V gene lost 5 bases and the J gene lost 4 bases, with 16 bases spanning the gap. Germline lookup yields CDR1 MDHEN and CDR2 SYDVKM. CDR3: CASSPQRPFPDTQYF. DNA of the CDR3: TGTGCCAGCAGTCCACAGCGCCCGTTTCCAGATACGCAGTATTTT.

The chain uses TRBV2 and TRBJ1-1; unclear D gene. CDR1 SNHLY and CDR2 FYNNEI come from the germline V gene. Trimming shortened V by 7 bases and J by 1 base, and 13 bases separated the two germline ends. This CDR3 has 14 amino acids. Written as DNA, the CDR3 is TGTGCCAGCACCGATTTGGGAGGGAACACTGAAGCTTTCTTT. Translated: CASTDLGGNTEAFF.

The chain recombines TRBV28 with TRBJ1-6, with D maybe TRBD1 (5 bases). Germline CDR1 reads MDHEN; CDR2 reads SYDVKM. CDR3 length: 13 amino acids. V lost 6 bases, J lost 11 bases, and 14 bases lay in between. The CDR3, as DNA: TGTGCCAGCAGAAAAGCTTCGGGGGCACCCCTCCACTTT. Encoded protein: CASRKASGAPLHF.

The chain joins TRBV28 to TRBJ1-1; possibly TRBD1 for D (6 bases). The CDR3 has 14 amino acids. CDR1 MDHEN and CDR2 SYDVKM come from the germline V gene. The CDR3 spells CAGATGALNTEAFF. DNA of the CDR3: TGTGCGGGGGCGACAGGCGCGCTGAACACTGAAGCTTTCTTT.

This sequence joins TRBV7-3 and TRBJ2-3; D call uncertain. Germline V CDR1 and CDR2: SGHTA, FQGTGA. Trimming pared 4 bases from V and 1 base from J, leaving 12 bases between. The CDR3 loop spans 15 amino acids. This chain's CDR3 is CASSSSGWGTDTQYF. In DNA, the CDR3 is TGTGCCAGCAGCTCCAGTGGTTGGGGCACAGATACGCAGTATTTT.

V and J are TRBV6-6 and TRBJ2-7; 7 bases agree with TRBD2. CDR1 and CDR2 from the germline V gene are MNHNY and SVGAGI (reference sequence). The J segment lost 2 bases and the V segment lost 6 bases, leaving 7 bases of the junction unmatched. The CDR3 has 14 residues. The CDR3 protein is CASSPTSVTYEQYF. The CDR3 DNA reads TGTGCCAGCAGCCCCACTAGCGTAACCTACGAGCAGTACTTC.

This clone was counted between two and nine times. The chain combines TRBV7-2 with TRBJ2-2; D may correspond to TRBD1 or TRBD2 (6 bases each). The germline V and J ends were trimmed by 5 bases and 6 bases, with 13 bases remaining between them. The CDR3 runs to 14 residues. Looked up from germline, CDR1 is SGHTA and CDR2 is FQGNSA. CDR3 protein: CASSRVEGAGELFF. CDR3 bases: TGTGCCAGCAGCCGCGTGGAGGGGGCCGGGGAGCTGTTTTTT.

This clone was recorded a few times. The chain joins TRBV29-1 to TRBJ2-3; the D gene is possibly TRBD2 (5 bases). Trimming stripped 4 bases from V and 0 bases from J, with 8 bases between. CDR1 is SQVTM and CDR2 is ANQGSEA in the germline V gene. This CDR3 contains 13 residues. CDR3 residues: CSVGRTSTDTQYF. The CDR3 bases are TGCAGCGTTGGTAGGACTAGCACAGATACGCAGTATTTT.

This clone appeared a single time. This chain joins TRBV2 and TRBJ1-5, with D possibly TRBD1 on 5 matching bases. V lost 6 bases and J 4 bases, leaving 16 bases between the germline ends. Germline lookup yields CDR1 SNHLY and CDR2 FYNNEI. The length of the CDR3 is 15 residues. CDR3 bases: TGTGCCAGCAGCGGAGACAGTCTATCAAATCAGCCCCAGCATTTT. Translated, it gives CASSGDSLSNQPQHF.

Within the sample, this clone is large. The chain recombines TRBV7-2 with TRBJ2-7; D is undetermined. CDR1 and CDR2 (germline): SGHTA, FQGNSA. V was pared by 1 base and J by 3 bases, with 16 bases between. This CDR3 spans 16 amino acids. As DNA, the CDR3 is TGTGCCAGCAGCTTAGGTACCCTCGTCCCGGACTACGAGCAGTACTTC. Translation gives CASSLGTLVPDYEQYF.

The sample holds one count of this clone. The chain joins TRBV18 to TRBJ2-7; the D gene is possibly TRBD1 (6 bases). Trimming cost V 0 bases and J 0 bases, with 6 bases left between them. Germline CDR1 and CDR2: KGHSH and LQKENI. The CDR3 has 14 residues. The CDR3 loop reads CASSPPGGSYEQYF. DNA for the CDR3: TGTGCCAGCTCACCACCAGGGGGCTCCTACGAGCAGTACTTC.

The chain uses TRBV7-9 and TRBJ2-3; TRBD2 agrees at 10 bases. This CDR3 comprises 17 residues. The trim removed 5 bases at V and 6 bases at J, leaving 14 bases unmatched. Germline V CDR1 and CDR2: SEHNR, FQNEAQ (reference sequence). CDR3 coding DNA: TGTGCCAGCAGCCCCTCCATTAGCGGGAGGATGCTGGATACGCAGTATTTT. Translating gives CASSPSISGRMLDTQYF.

V is TRBV30 and J is TRBJ1-5, with 8 bases matching TRBD1. The length of the CDR3 is 13 residues. The trim removed 1 base at V and 5 bases at J, leaving 1 base unmatched. Looked up from germline, CDR1 is GTSNPN and CDR2 is SVGIG (reference sequence). CDR3 bases: TGTGCCTGGAGTGAACAGGGGGATCAGCCCCAGCATTTT. This codes for CAWSEQGDQPQHF.

The V call is TRBV4-1, the J call TRBJ2-7, with 8 bases lining up with TRBD2. With the DNA end fitting TRBJ2-1 better, the J assignment may be wrong. From germline, CDR1 is MGHRA and CDR2 YSYEKL. There are 13 residues in the CDR3. CDR3: CASSPRLANEQFF. As DNA, the CDR3 is TGCGCCAGCAGCCCCCGACTAGCGAATGAGCAGTTCTTC.

The V call is TRBV1, the J call TRBJ2-2; the DNA was not compared with TRBD2, the D call given in the table. TRBV1 is a pseudogene locus. CDR3 length equals 16 residues. CDR3: CTSPQVLAGASGELFF. The CDR3 coding sequence is TGCACCAGCCCCCAAGTCCTGGCGGGAGCTAGCGGGGAGCTGTTTTTT.

The V call is TRBV11-2, the J call TRBJ2-1; D is perhaps TRBD2 (7 bases). CDR1 and CDR2 (germline): SGHAT, FQNNGV. The CDR3 length is 17 residues. The CDR3 reads CASSKRGRGPPGNEQFF. The DNA of the CDR3 is TGTGCTTCTTCGAAGCGGGGCAGGGGCCCACCGGGAAATGAGCAGTTCTTC.

The V gene is TRBV24-1, the J gene TRBJ2-1, with 12 bases aligning to TRBD2. The germline V gene has CDR1 KGHDR and CDR2 SFDVKD. The CDR3 contains 18 residues. V shed 4 bases and J 6 bases; nucleotides not matched to a gene: 12. The CDR3: CATSDRTSGILSTNEQFF. As DNA, the CDR3 is TGTGCCACCAGTGACCGGACTAGCGGGATTCTAAGTACCAATGAGCAGTTCTTC.

This sequence joins TRBV5-1 and TRBJ1-6, with a weak D call TRBD1 (6 bases). In germline, CDR1 is SGHRS, CDR2 YFSETQ. V dropped 7 bases and J dropped 2 bases, with 13 bases sitting between them. The CDR3 has 15 amino acids. The CDR3: CASRIGGTYNSPLHF. The CDR3 DNA reads as TGCGCCAGCCGAATAGGGGGGACCTATAATTCACCCCTCCACTTT.

V usage is TRBV3-1 (or the pseudogene TRBV3-2) and J usage is TRBJ2-3; D remains ambiguous. The V gene's germline CDR1 is LGHDT and CDR2 YNNKEL (reference sequence). Trimming removed 0 bases from V and 4 bases from J, with 8 bases in between. This CDR3 contains 14 residues. The CDR3 region has the DNA TGTGCCAGCAGCCAAGAACATCCGGCAGATACGCAGTATTTT. This translates into CASSQEHPADTQYF.

The CDR3 region is CASSRGGTAEQFF. The DNA of the CDR3 is TGCGCCAGCAGCCGGGGGGGTACGGCTGAGCAGTTCTTC. This chain links TRBV5-1 with TRBJ2-1, with 8 nucleotides matching TRBD2. The germline gives CDR1 SGHRS, CDR2 YFSETQ. CDR3 length: 13 amino acids. Trimming cost V 4 bases and J 9 bases; bases outside gene matches: 6. The whole variable domain, filled in from reference TRBV5-1 and TRBJ2-1, reads KAGVTQTPRYLIKTRGQQVTLSCSPISGHRSVSWYQQTPGQGLQFLFEYFSETQRNKGNFPGRFSGRQFSNSRSEMNVSTLELGDSALYLCASSRGGTAEQFFGPGTRLTVL.

This rearrangement joins TRBV28 to TRBJ2-3, with 10 bases lining up with TRBD2. Germline trimming cut 5 bases from V and 3 bases from J; bases unmatched to any gene: 2. The CDR3 is made up of 14 amino acids. The germline V gene has CDR1 MDHEN and CDR2 SYDVKM. As DNA, the CDR3 is TGTGCCAGCAGTCTAGCGGGAGTTACAGATACGCAGTATTTT. Its translation is CASSLAGVTDTQYF.

This clone was observed a handful of times. The chain's CDR3 is CASSERYNEQFF. The CDR3 region has the DNA TGTGCCAGCAGTGAGCGGTACAATGAGCAGTTCTTC. The chain combines TRBV6-1 with TRBJ2-1; no firm D call. With 3 bases removed from V and 4 bases from J, the gap between germline ends came to 4 bases. Per germline, CDR1 MNHNS and CDR2 SASEGT. This CDR3 spans 12 amino acids.

For the CDR3, the DNA is TGTGCCAGCAGCACGGATTACACAGATACGCAGTATTTT. Amino acids: CASSTDYTDTQYF. The chain couples TRBV6-4 to TRBJ2-3; D call uncertain. The CDR3 totals 13 residues. Between the trimmed V and J ends, which lost 6 bases and 2 bases, there was a span of 9 bases. The germline V gene encodes CDR1 MRHNA and CDR2 SNTAGT.

The genes are TRBV4-1 and TRBJ1-2; D is perhaps TRBD1 (5 bases). The germline CDR1 and CDR2 sequences are MGHRA and YSYEKL. The CDR3 has 15 residues. Trimming removed 2 bases from V and 2 bases from J, with 12 bases in between. Written as DNA, the CDR3 is TGCGCCAGCAGCCAATACCTAAAGGGGAACTATGGCTACACCTTC. Residues: CASSQYLKGNYGYTF.

This sequence joins TRBV3-1 (or the pseudogene TRBV3-2) and TRBJ2-1, with D possibly matching TRBD1 (6 bases). The CDR3 contains 13 residues. Germline V gives CDR1 LGHDT, CDR2 YNNKEL (reference sequence). Between the trimmed V and J ends, which lost 3 bases and 12 bases, there was a span of 15 bases. CDR3 DNA sequence: TGTGCCAGCAGCCAGTGGGGGCCCTCGGTGCAGTTCTTC. Residues: CASSQWGPSVQFF.

This rearrangement joins TRBV29-1 to TRBJ1-2, with 11 bases fitting TRBD1. The CDR3 totals 16 residues. V lost 7 bases, J lost 3 bases, and 13 bases stayed unmatched. Germline V gene lookup returns CDR1 SQVTM and CDR2 ANQGSEA. CDR3 nucleotide sequence: TGCAGCGCTATTGGACCGGGACAGGGGGGGGACTATGGCTACACCTTC. Amino acid sequence: CSAIGPGQGGDYGYTF.

This chain joins TRBV4-2 and TRBJ2-5; D is possibly TRBD1 (5 bases). Between the trimmed V and J ends, which lost 0 bases and 0 bases, there was a span of 11 bases. The CDR3 contains 16 residues. Germline values: CDR1 LGHNA, CDR2 YNFKEQ. The CDR3 loop is CASSQDRVGHQETQYF. CDR3 coding DNA: TGTGCCAGCAGCCAAGATCGGGTGGGGCACCAAGAGACCCAGTACTTC.

The chain uses TRBV30 and TRBJ2-3; 7 bases fit TRBD2. CDR1 and CDR2 (germline): GTSNPN, SVGIG (reference sequence). CDR3 length equals 15 residues. The V gene end was trimmed by 0 bases and the J gene end by 4 bases; junction bases not matched to a gene: 7. The CDR3 bases are TGTGCCTGGAGTGTGGGGGGGGTTGACGCAGATACGCAGTATTTT. This translates into CAWSVGGVDADTQYF.

This rearrangement joins TRBV9 to TRBJ2-7; the match to TRBD2 covers 10 bases. From germline, CDR1 is SGDLS and CDR2 YYNGEE. V shed 0 bases, J shed 3 bases, and the junction held 3 bases outside the gene matches. The CDR3 is 15 amino acids. CDR3 DNA: TGTGCCAGCAGCGTAGTGGCTAGCGGGAGCTACGAGCAGTACTTC. Amino acid sequence: CASSVVASGSYEQYF.

The chain links TRBV28 to TRBJ1-1; 10 bases are shared with TRBD1. Germline values: CDR1 MDHEN, CDR2 SYDVKM. CDR3 length: 13 residues. Trimming removed 11 bases from V and 5 bases from J; junction bases left unmatched: 8. The CDR3 nucleotides are TGTGCCTCGACAGGGGGCTTTAGGACTGAAGCTTTCTTT. This sequence encodes CASTGGFRTEAFF.